These T cell receptor beta chains were read from a single sample in a study of CD8+ T cells in alopecia areata. The assay was immunoSEQ multiplex PCR, and TCRdb's table has in-frame clones only and misses some. The data show some 130,000 clones, under 60% seen once. The material was CD4+ T cells sorted from blood, obtained at week 0. The receptor set was obtained from a human donor with alopecia areata. Each CDR3 is given with its conserved first and last residue. A D gene is named only where the DNA matches it firmly. A row's size may be missing; if present it is once, few, many or a size class.

CDR3nt	CDR3aa	j_gene	abundance	d_gene	v_gene
TGTGCCAGTAGTGAGGTTTCCGGGACAGGGGGCGCGGAGTACTTC	CASSEVSGTGGAEYF	TRBJ2-7	.	TRBD1	TRBV2
TGCGCCAGCAGCCGGACTGAGGGGTACGTGGGCTCTGGAAACACCATATATTTT	CASSRTEGYVGSGNTIYF	TRBJ1-3	few	.	TRBV4-1
TGTGCCAGCAGCTTGTTCCCCGAAAGCTCCTACAATGAGCAGTTCTTC	CASSLFPESSYNEQFF	TRBJ2-1	.	.	TRBV7-2
TGCAGCGTTCCCACCGGGGGATGGCCGAACACCGGGGAGCTGTTTTTT	CSVPTGGWPNTGELFF	TRBJ2-2	.	.	TRBV29-1
TGTGCCAGCAGCCGTCGGAGGGCCGGGGAGCTGTTTTTT	CASSRRRAGELFF	TRBJ2-2	.	.	TRBV13
TGTGCCAGCTTGGGGAACACTGAAGCTTTCTTT	CASLGNTEAFF	TRBJ1-1	once	.	TRBV27
TGTGCCAGCGGACAGGGAAGGGAGACCCAGTACTTC	CASGQGRETQYF	TRBJ2-5	.	TRBD1	TRBV19
TGTGCCAGCAGCTTAGATCAGGGCCTAGAGACCCAGTACTTC	CASSLDQGLETQYF	TRBJ2-5	.	.	TRBV11-3
TGTGCCAGCAGTTTTCAGCTGGGGGCATCCGAAAAACTGTTTTTT	CASSFQLGASEKLFF	TRBJ1-4	many	.	TRBV27
TGCAGCGTTGAAGGGGGACTAGTGGAGACCCAGTACTTC	CSVEGGLVETQYF	TRBJ2-5	few	TRBD2	TRBV29-1
TGTGCCAGTAGTAAATCAGAAGCGGGGGTCAATGAGCAGTTCTTC	CASSKSEAGVNEQFF	TRBJ2-1	.	TRBD2	TRBV19
TGTGCCACCAGCGGGCAGACACACCACTATGGCTACACCTTC	CATSGQTHHYGYTF	TRBJ1-2	.	.	TRBV15
TGTGCCAGCAGCTTAAGCGGACTAAGGTCCGATGAGCAGTTCTTC	CASSLSGLRSDEQFF	TRBJ2-1	.	.	TRBV5-6
TGTGCCAGCAGCCTCACAGATACGCAGTATTTT	CASSLTDTQYF	TRBJ2-3	.	.	TRBV5-6
TGCGCCAGCAGTTCCCGGGCCACTCACATGGATGAGCAGTTCTTC	CASSSRATHMDEQFF	TRBJ2-1	.	.	TRBV5-1
TGCGCCTATCCCGTAAGGGGTTTGAACACTGAAGCTTTCTTT	CAYPVRGLNTEAFF	TRBJ1-1	few	.	TRBV29-1
TGCAGCGTTGAAGACCCCTACCAAGAGACCCAGTACTTC	CSVEDPYQETQYF	TRBJ2-5	.	.	TRBV29-1
TGCAGCGTTACTAACGCGGGCGGGGGGGCCTACGAGCAGTACTTC	CSVTNAGGGAYEQYF	TRBJ2-7	.	TRBD2	TRBV29-1
TGTGCCAGCAGTTCGGACAGGACCGCTGGTGGCTACACCTTC	CASSSDRTAGGYTF	TRBJ1-2	.	TRBD1	TRBV6-5
TGTGCCTGGAGTGTACAGGGGCGTTCACCCCTCCACTTT	CAWSVQGRSPLHF	TRBJ1-6	.	TRBD1	TRBV30
TGTGCCTGGAGTCCAGGGAACAATCAGCCCCAGCATTTT	CAWSPGNNQPQHF	TRBJ1-5	.	.	TRBV30
TGTGCCATCAGTGTACAGGGAGGTACTGAAGCTTTCTTT	CAISVQGGTEAFF	TRBJ1-1	.	.	TRBV10-3
TGTGCCAGCAGCGAGACAGGGACCGGGGAGCTGTTTTTT	CASSETGTGELFF	TRBJ2-2	.	TRBD1	TRBV2
TGCGCCAGCTCCCCTTGGGGGGAAGGCGAGCAGTACTTC	CASSPWGEGEQYF	TRBJ2-7	.	.	TRBV5-1
TGTGCCAGCTCACCACGCTTTGGGTACAATGAGCAGTTCTTC	CASSPRFGYNEQFF	TRBJ2-1	.	.	TRBV18
TGTGCCAGCGCTCGCGATACGGGGGAAAAGGGCTACACCTTC	CASARDTGEKGYTF	TRBJ1-2	few	.	TRBV6-6